This TCR beta chain was captured by sequencing in a study of T cells after yellow fever vaccination. Study observations and caveats: A small proportion of clonotypes was detected in both the CD4 and CD8 compartments.

V gave up 2 bases and J gave up 5 bases, with 9 bases separating them. Germline-derived CDR1 and CDR2 are MNHEY and SMNVEV (reference sequence). The CDR3 runs to 13 residues. This clonotype was found a few times. Its antigen is as yet unknown. Conversion of TCR transcripts into cDNA relied on 5'RACE template switching, which added a universal primer site and UMIs. TCRdb itself ran the 5' RACE reads through MiXCR, one entry per CDR3 protein. The sample records approximately 580,000 distinct CDR3 sequences, about 17% being singletons. The TCR comes from a man aged 18 to 30 who received the YFV17D yellow fever vaccine. The chain joins TRBV27 to TRBJ1-2; D ambiguous. The input for sequencing was PBMCs, taken roughly 5 days after the first yellow fever vaccination. The CDR3 bases are TGTGCCAGCAGTTTAGGGGTAGTTTATGGCTACACCTTC. It is translated as CASSLGVVYGYTF.